Below, one T cell receptor (beta chain) is given with its context. Its cognate antigen is unknown. The sample is drawn from a study of T cell responses to AZD1222 COVID-19 vaccine. Findings and limits, study-wide: Close to half of spike-specific TCRs reportedly recognize unmutated variant regions.

The assay was immunoSEQ multiplex PCR, and TCRdb's table has in-frame clones only and misses some. The data hold fewer than 150,000 clones, with approximately 94% observed a single time. Germline loops: CDR1 LGHDT, CDR2 YNNKEL (reference sequence). The V end was cut by 4 bases, the J end by 2 bases, with 15 bases between. This CDR3 has 16 amino acids. The sequenced sample was peripheral blood, obtained on day 0 of AZD1222 vaccination. The chain links TRBV3-1 (or the pseudogene TRBV3-2) to TRBJ1-5, with D perhaps TRBD1 (5 bases). This TCR came from an adult in good health. CDR3 sequence reads: CASSLGTPEGNQPQHF. As DNA, the CDR3 is TGTGCCAGCAGCCTCGGGACGCCGGAGGGCAATCAGCCCCAGCATTTT.